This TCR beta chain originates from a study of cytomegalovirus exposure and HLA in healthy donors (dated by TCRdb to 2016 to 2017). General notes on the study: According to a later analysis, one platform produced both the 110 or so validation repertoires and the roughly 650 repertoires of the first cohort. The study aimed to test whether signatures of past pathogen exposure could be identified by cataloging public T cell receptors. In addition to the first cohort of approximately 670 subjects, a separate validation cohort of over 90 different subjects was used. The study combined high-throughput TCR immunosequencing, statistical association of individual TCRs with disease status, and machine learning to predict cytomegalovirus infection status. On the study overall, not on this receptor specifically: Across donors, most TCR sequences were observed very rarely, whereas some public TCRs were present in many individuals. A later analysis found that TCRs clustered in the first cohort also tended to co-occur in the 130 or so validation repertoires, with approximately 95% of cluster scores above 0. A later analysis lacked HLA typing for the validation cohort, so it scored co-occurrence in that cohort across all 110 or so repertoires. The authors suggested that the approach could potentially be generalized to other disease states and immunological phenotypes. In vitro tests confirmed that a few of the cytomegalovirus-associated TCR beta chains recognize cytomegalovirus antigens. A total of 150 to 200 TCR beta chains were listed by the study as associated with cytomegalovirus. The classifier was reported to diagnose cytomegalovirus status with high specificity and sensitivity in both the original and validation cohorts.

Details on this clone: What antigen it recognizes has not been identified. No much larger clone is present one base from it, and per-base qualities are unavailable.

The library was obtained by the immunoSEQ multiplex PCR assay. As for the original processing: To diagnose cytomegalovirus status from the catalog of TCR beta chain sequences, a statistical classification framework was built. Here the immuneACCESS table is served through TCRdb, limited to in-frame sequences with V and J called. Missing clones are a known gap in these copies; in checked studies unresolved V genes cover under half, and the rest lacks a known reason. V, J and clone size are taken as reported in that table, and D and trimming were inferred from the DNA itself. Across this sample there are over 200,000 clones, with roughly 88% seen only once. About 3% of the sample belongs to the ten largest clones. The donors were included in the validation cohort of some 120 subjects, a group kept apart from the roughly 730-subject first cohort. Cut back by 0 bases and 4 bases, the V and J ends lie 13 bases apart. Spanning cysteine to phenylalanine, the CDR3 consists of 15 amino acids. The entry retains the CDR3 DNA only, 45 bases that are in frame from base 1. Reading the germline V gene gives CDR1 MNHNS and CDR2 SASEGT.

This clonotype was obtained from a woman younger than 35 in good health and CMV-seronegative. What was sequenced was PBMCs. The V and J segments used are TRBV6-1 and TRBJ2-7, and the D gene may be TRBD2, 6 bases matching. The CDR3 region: CASSEAPGGGYEQYF. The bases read TGTGCCAGCAGTGAAGCTCCCGGGGGAGGATACGAGCAGTACTTC.